The T cell receptor beta chain under discussion was sequenced for a study of blood T cell repertoires in COVID-19. Trimming pared 0 bases from V and 7 bases from J, leaving 6 bases between. This CDR3 region has 13 residues. Some clones are missing from TCRdb's copy, which holds only in-frame ones; the method was immunoSEQ multiplex PCR. This table holds a few hundred thousand clones, around 90% found once. The chain recombines TRBV12-3 or TRBV12-4 with TRBJ2-2; no clear D. This sequence originates from a woman between 50 and 59 years old with COVID-19, enrolled during active disease. Specimen: peripheral blood. CDR3 sequence (DNA): TGTGCCAGCAGTTTAGCGTCCGGCGGGGAGCTGTTTTTT. It encodes CASSLASGGELFF.